This TCR beta chain emerged from a study of beta chain features in type 1 diabetes. Findings and caveats of the study: Among patients, naive, central memory and Treg TCRB repertoires appeared more similar than among healthy donors. The VDJ junctions of type 1 diabetes patients carried fewer insertions and more deletions.

Of note for this clone: The target antigen is unknown.

Sequenced material consisted of expressed TCRB transcripts (all of the isolated RNA was reverse transcribed). Clones were sequenced by immunoSEQ multiplex PCR, and TCRdb holds only the in-frame ones, with some missing. The sample carries 310,000 or so clones, around 10% recorded once. Germline V gene sequence: CDR1 KGHSH, CDR2 LQKENI. The CDR3 contains 16 residues. V lost 4 bases and J 7 bases, leaving 20 bases between the germline ends. It was via CD45RO/CCR7/CD25/CD127/CD95/CD27 that CD4+ naive, central memory, regulatory and stem cell-like memory cells were sorted. Post-sort purity exceeded 95% for all sorted populations.

The chain employs TRBV18 and TRBJ2-1, with D possibly being TRBD2 (5 bases). The sequencing input was naive CD4+ T cells from blood. This sequence originates from a young woman in good health. This chain's CDR3 is CASSLWSDTSGNEQFF. For the CDR3, the DNA is TGTGCCAGCTCACTCTGGTCCGATACCTCGGGGAATGAGCAGTTCTTC.